The T cell receptor (beta chain) under discussion was sequenced for a study of cytomegalovirus exposure and HLA in healthy donors. Study-wide results and limits: For TCR beta chains, V- and J-gene trimming was later linked to a missense DCLRE1C variant. Later work found most CMV-associated TCR beta chains apparently HLA-restricted. Productive status was seen about 87% or about 30% of the time for most TCR beta V segments in an earlier analysis.

Notes on this clone: Its matching antigen is unknown.

The PCR contained 60 Vbeta and 13 Jbeta primers. Using immunoSEQ multiplex PCR, the repertoire was profiled, and TCRdb retains in-frame clones only, with some absent. The data show around 140,000 clones, about 79% seen once. The V segment lost 3 bases and the J segment 4 bases; nucleotides outside the gene matches: 1. CDR3 length: 14 residues. Germline CDR1 is SNHLY and CDR2 is FYNNEI. Sequencing used PBMCs. The chain joins TRBV2 to TRBJ1-5; 9 bases are a match to TRBD1. The clonotype was recovered from a male donor in good health and CMV-seronegative. CDR3 DNA sequence: TGTGCCAGCAGTGAGGACAGGGGTAATCAGCCCCAGCATTTT. Its protein product is CASSEDRGNQPQHF.